The clone carrying this TCR beta chain occurred once. Assay: immunoSEQ multiplex PCR; the TCRdb copy retains only in-frame clones and omits some. The sample consists of some 2,100,000 clones, approximately 94% of them appearing once. The data derive from a study of shared clonotypes between healthy human individuals. CDR1 GTSNPN and CDR2 SVGIG come from the germline V gene (reference sequence). V was trimmed by 4 bases and J by 5 bases, leaving 17 bases between them. The CDR3 is 14 residues long. The genes are TRBV30 and TRBJ1-1; maybe TRBD1 (5 bases). Material for sequencing was naive CD4+ T cells sorted from blood. This sample's subset: CD45RA+ positively selected. This receptor was taken from a man aged 18 to 35 in good health. CDR3 coding DNA: TGTGCCTGGACTCCTATGGGGCGGTGGACTGAAGCTTTCTTT. This gives the protein CAWTPMGRWTEAFF.